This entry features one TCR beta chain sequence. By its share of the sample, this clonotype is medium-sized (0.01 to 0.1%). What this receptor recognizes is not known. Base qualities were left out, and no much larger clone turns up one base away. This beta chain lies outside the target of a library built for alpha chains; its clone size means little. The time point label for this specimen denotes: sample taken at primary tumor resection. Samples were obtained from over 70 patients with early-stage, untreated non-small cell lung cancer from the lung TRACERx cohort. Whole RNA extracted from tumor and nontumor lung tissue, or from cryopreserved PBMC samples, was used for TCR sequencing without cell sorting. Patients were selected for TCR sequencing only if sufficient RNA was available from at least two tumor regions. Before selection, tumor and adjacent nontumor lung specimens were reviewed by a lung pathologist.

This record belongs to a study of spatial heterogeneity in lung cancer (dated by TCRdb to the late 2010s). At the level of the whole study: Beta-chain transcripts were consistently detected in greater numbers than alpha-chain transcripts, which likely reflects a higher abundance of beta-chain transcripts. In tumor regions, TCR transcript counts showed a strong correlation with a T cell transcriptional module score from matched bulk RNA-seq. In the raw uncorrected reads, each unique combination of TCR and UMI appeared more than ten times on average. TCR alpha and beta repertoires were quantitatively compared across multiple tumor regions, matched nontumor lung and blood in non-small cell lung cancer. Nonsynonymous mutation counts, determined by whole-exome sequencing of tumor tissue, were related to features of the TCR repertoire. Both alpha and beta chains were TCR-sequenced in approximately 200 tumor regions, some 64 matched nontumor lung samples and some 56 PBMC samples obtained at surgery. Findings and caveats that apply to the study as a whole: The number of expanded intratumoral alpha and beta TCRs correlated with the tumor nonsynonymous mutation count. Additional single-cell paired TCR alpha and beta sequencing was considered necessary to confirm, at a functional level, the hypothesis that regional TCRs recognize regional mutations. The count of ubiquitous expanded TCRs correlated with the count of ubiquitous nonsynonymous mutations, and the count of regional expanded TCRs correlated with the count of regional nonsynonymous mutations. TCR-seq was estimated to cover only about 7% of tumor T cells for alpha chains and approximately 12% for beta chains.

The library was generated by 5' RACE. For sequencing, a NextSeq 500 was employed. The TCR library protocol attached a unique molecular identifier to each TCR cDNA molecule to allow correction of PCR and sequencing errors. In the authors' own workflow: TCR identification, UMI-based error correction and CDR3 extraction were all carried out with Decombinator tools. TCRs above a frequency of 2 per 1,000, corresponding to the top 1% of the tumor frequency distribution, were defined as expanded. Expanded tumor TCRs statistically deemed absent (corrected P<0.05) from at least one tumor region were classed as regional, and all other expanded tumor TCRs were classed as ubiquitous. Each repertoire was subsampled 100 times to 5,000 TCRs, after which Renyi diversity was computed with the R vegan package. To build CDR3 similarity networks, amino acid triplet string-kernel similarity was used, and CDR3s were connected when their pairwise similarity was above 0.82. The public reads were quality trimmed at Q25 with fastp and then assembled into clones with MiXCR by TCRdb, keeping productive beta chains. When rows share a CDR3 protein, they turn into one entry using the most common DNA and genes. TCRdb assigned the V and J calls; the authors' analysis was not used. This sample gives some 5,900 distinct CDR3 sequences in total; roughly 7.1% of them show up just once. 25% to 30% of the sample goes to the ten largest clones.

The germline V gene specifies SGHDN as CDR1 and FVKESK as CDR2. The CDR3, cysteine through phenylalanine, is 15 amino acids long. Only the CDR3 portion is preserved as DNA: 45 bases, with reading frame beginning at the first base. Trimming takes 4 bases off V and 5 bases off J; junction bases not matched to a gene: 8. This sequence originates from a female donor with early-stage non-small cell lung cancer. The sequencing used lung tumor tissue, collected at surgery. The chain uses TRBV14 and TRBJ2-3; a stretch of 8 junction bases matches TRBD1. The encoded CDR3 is CASSRRTGTGDTQYF. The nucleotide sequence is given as TGTGCCAGCAGCCGCCGGACAGGGACAGGAGATACGCAGTATTTT.